Shown below are 14 T cell receptor beta chains from a single sample sequenced in a study of T cell repertoires in cytomegalovirus infection. TCRdb reprocessed the reads with MiXCR, giving one entry per CDR3 protein. The data contain under 200,000 distinct CDR3 sequences, 17% of them seen just once; the ten biggest clones take up 18%. The material sequenced was CD8+ T cells from PBMCs. All receptors come from a human donor in good health (CMV status not recorded). Some clones in this sample may be carry-over from other donors' samples.

This clonotype has more than one count but fewer than ten. V and J are TRBV7-2 and TRBJ2-3, with D perhaps matching TRBD2 (6 bases). This CDR3 spans 15 amino acids. V lost 3 bases and J 2 bases, leaving 12 bases between the germline ends. Per the germline V gene, CDR1 is SGHTA and CDR2 is FQGNSA. DNA for the CDR3: TGTGCCAGCAGCTTTCGGAGGGAGCCCACAGATACGCAGTATTTT. Encoded protein: CASSFRREPTDTQYF.

The table lists this clonotype with a few counts. V gene TRBV12-3 or TRBV12-4 combines with J gene TRBJ1-5, with D perhaps matching TRBD1 (5 bases). The V gene lost 3 bases and the J gene lost 3 bases, with 9 bases spanning the gap. The CDR3 covers 14 residues. CDR3 residues: CASSFWDSNQPQHF. Written as DNA, the CDR3 is TGTGCCAGCAGTTTCTGGGACTCCAATCAGCCCCAGCATTTT.

This clonotype came up a few times. The gene calls are TRBV7-8 and TRBJ1-5, with a possible D match to TRBD1 (6 bases). The CDR3 covers 14 residues. V was shortened by 4 bases and J by 5 bases, with 12 bases between the two germline ends. CDR1 is SGHVS, CDR2 FQNEAQ, per germline. The DNA for the CDR3 is TGTGCCAGCAGCTCCCGACAGGCTTATCAGCCCCAGCATTTT. It yields the protein CASSSRQAYQPQHF.

This sequence joins TRBV29-1 and TRBJ2-1; 7 positions match TRBD1. Unmatched junction bases numbered 9, after V lost 4 bases and J lost 6 bases. This CDR3 comprises 14 residues. Germline-derived CDR1 and CDR2 are SQVTM and ANQGSEA. In nucleotides, the CDR3 is TGCAGCGTTGTTGGTAAGGGGGCGAGCAATGAGCAGTTCTTC. The encoded protein is CSVVGKGASNEQFF.

The CDR3 nucleotides read TGTGCCAGCAGCTTTTTACTTCGGGAGGGCCCCAACGAGGGGCAGTACTTC. Translation gives CASSFLLREGPNEGQYF. V is TRBV7-9 and J is TRBJ2-7; 8 nucleotides align to TRBD2. V dropped 3 bases and J dropped 9; count of bases not matched to a gene: 19. The germline V gene has CDR1 SEHNR and CDR2 FQNEAQ (reference sequence). The CDR3 has 17 residues.

The chain is built from TRBV11-2 and TRBJ2-5; maybe TRBD2 (7 bases). Germline V gene sequence: CDR1 SGHAT, CDR2 FQNNGV. The CDR3 totals 16 residues. The ends were cut back, 7 bases at V and 4 bases at J, with 22 bases in the middle. CDR3 sequence reads: CASNMGGAGSGETQYF. The CDR3 region has the DNA TGTGCCAGCAATATGGGGGGGGCAGGGTCGGGAGAGACCCAGTACTTC.

This chain links TRBV7-9 with TRBJ1-1, with D maybe TRBD1 (6 bases). The germline V gene has CDR1 SEHNR and CDR2 FQNEAQ (reference sequence). The length of the CDR3 is 15 residues. V lost 7 bases and J lost 8, with 23 bases in between. The CDR3 region is CASTTVFGNRVEAFF. CDR3 in DNA: TGTGCCAGCACCACCGTGTTCGGAAACAGGGTCGAAGCTTTCTTT.

A few counts support this clonotype. CDR3 coding DNA: TGTGCCAGCAGCTTTGGGGGCGGGGAGCTGTTTTTT. This sequence encodes CASSFGGGELFF. The J gene is TRBJ2-2, the V gene TRBV7-2; either TRBD1 or TRBD2 may supply D (5 bases each). CDR3 size: 12 residues. V lost 3 bases, J lost 7 bases, and 6 bases lay in between. Per the germline V gene, CDR1 is SGHTA and CDR2 is FQGNSA. The full variable domain, its missing parts supplied by reference TRBV7-2 and TRBJ2-2, is GAGVSQSPSNKVTEKGKDVELRCDPISGHTALYWYRQSLGQGLEFLIYFQGNSAPDKSGLPSDRFSAERTGGSVSTLTIQRTQQEDSAVYLCASSFGGGELFFGEGSRLTVL.

This clonotype showed up just a few times. The CDR3 DNA is TGTGCCATCAGTGACACTAAGAACACTGAAGCTTTCTTT. It codes for CAISDTKNTEAFF. The chain joins TRBV10-3 to TRBJ1-1; D call uncertain. The CDR3 has 13 amino acids. Per the germline V gene, CDR1 is ENHRY and CDR2 is SYGVKD. V shed 3 bases and J shed 1 base, with 6 bases lying between them.

This clonotype was seen at least ten times. The V and J genes are TRBV7-2 and TRBJ2-7, with 7 bases identical to TRBD1. Germline assignment: CDR1 SGHTA and CDR2 FQGNSA. Trimming removed 5 bases from V and 0 bases from J; junction bases left unmatched: 7. CDR3 length: 15 amino acids. The CDR3 DNA reads TGTGCCAGCAGCAAAAAAGGGGACAGCTCCTACGAGCAGTACTTC. Translating it yields CASSKKGDSSYEQYF.

The chain recombines TRBV4-3 with TRBJ2-7; D tentatively fits TRBD1 or TRBD2 (5 bases each). This CDR3 has 15 amino acids. Germline lookup yields CDR1 LGHNA and CDR2 YSLEER. The V gene lost 4 bases and the J gene lost 2 bases, with 15 bases spanning the gap. CDR3 nucleotide sequence: TGCGCCAGCAGCCCATACCGGGACGGAGCCTACGAGCAGTACTTC. As protein: CASSPYRDGAYEQYF.

This clonotype was seen repeatedly, ten times or more. The chain is built from TRBV5-1 and TRBJ2-1, with TRBD2 matching over 9 bases. CDR3 length equals 15 residues. Germline trimming cut 6 bases from V and 7 bases from J; bases unmatched to any gene: 11. The germline CDR1 and CDR2 sequences are SGHRS and YFSETQ. CDR3 in amino acids: CASTPRGGRANEQFF. In DNA, the CDR3 is TGCGCCAGCACCCCCAGGGGCGGGAGGGCAAATGAGCAGTTCTTC.

The sample holds a few counts of this clonotype. The CDR3, as DNA: TGCAGTGCTACAACGGATTTTACGAACACCGGGGAGCTGTTTTTT. It codes for CSATTDFTNTGELFF. The V call is TRBV20-1, the J call TRBJ2-2, with D uncertain. Germline-derived CDR1 and CDR2 are DFQATT and SNEGSKA (reference sequence). The germline V and J ends were trimmed by 4 bases and 0 bases, with 12 bases remaining between them. The CDR3 length is 15 residues.

This clonotype has a count of ten or more. The DNA of the CDR3 is TGTGCCAGCAGCTTCGACAGGGGATATAATTCACCCCTCCACTTT. Translated: CASSFDRGYNSPLHF. The gene calls are TRBV7-2 and TRBJ1-6; 8 nucleotides line up with TRBD1. The CDR3 has 15 residues. CDR1 and CDR2 (germline): SGHTA, FQGNSA. J gave up 4 bases and V 3 bases, and 2 bases lay outside the gene matches.